A selection of T cell receptor beta chains follows, all from one sample in a study of cytomegalovirus exposure and HLA in healthy donors. Profiling relied on immunoSEQ multiplex PCR, and the TCRdb table lists in-frame clones only, not all of them. Among 170,000 or so clones listed, roughly 80% were seen once. What was sequenced was PBMCs. The source of these receptors is a male donor in good health and CMV-seropositive. CDR3s include the opening cysteine and the closing phenylalanine or tryptophan. The D gene is left open where the match is weak. The size entry is marked missing in some rows and otherwise reads once, few, many or a size class.

CDR3aa	CDR3nt	d_gene	len	j_gene	v_gene	abundance
CASSLRFPQPQHF	TGTGCCAGCAGTTTGAGGTTTCCCCAGCCCCAGCATTTT	.	13	TRBJ1-5	TRBV27	.
CASRLAPGDYGYTF	TGTGCAAGTCGCTTAGCGCCGGGGGACTATGGCTACACCTTC	.	14	TRBJ1-2	TRBV12-2	.
CASSLSPQGYEQYF	TGCGCCAGCAGCCTCTCTCCTCAGGGCTACGAGCAGTACTTC	.	14	TRBJ2-7	TRBV5-1	.
CASSIQDTNTEAFF	TGTGCCAGTAGTATCCAGGATACTAACACTGAAGCTTTCTTT	.	14	TRBJ1-1	TRBV19	.
CASSRDGNSNQPQHF	TGTGCCAGCAGCCGAGACGGGAATAGCAATCAGCCCCAGCATTTT	.	15	TRBJ1-5	TRBV9	.
CACPSAAHSYNEQFF	TGTGCCTGTCCCAGCGCGGCGCACTCCTACAATGAGCAGTTCTTC	.	15	TRBJ2-1	TRBV30	.
CASSLGQGAGELFF	TGCGCCAGCAGCTTGGGACAGGGTGCCGGGGAGCTGTTTTTT	TRBD1	14	TRBJ2-2	TRBV5-1	once
CAWRSGGDQPQHF	TGTGCCTGGAGGTCAGGGGGTGATCAGCCCCAGCATTTT	TRBD1	13	TRBJ1-5	TRBV30	.
CASSLDGGAVYEQYF	TGTGCCAGCAGCTTAGATGGCGGGGCGGTCTACGAGCAGTACTTC	.	15	TRBJ2-7	TRBV7-2	.
CASSFYLTGVYGYTF	TGTGCCAGCAGCTTCTACTTGACAGGGGTCTATGGCTACACCTTC	TRBD1	15	TRBJ1-2	TRBV5-4	.
CASSLTSGRGNEQFF	TGTGCCAGCAGCTTGACTAGCGGGAGAGGCAATGAGCAGTTCTTC	TRBD2	15	TRBJ2-1	TRBV5-6	.
CASWGTSGTDGELFF	TGTGCCAGCTGGGGGACTAGCGGGACTGACGGGGAGCTGTTTTTT	TRBD2	15	TRBJ2-2	TRBV19	.
CASRPPGLTGMNTEAFF	TGTGCCAGCAGACCCCCGGGACTCACAGGCATGAACACTGAAGCTTTCTTT	.	17	TRBJ1-1	TRBV2	.
CASSVGDQGVSTGELFF	TGTGCCAGCAGCGTAGGGGATCAGGGGGTTAGCACCGGGGAGCTGTTTTTT	TRBD1	17	TRBJ2-2	TRBV9	.
CATAESLAYGDTQYF	TGTGCCACCGCCGAATCCCTAGCCTATGGGGATACGCAGTATTTT	.	15	TRBJ2-3	TRBV19	.
CASTTLDYHEQYF	TGCGCCAGCACCACCCTAGACTACCACGAGCAGTACTTC	.	13	TRBJ2-7	TRBV10-2	.
CASSLDSSEAFF	TGTGCCAGCAGCTTAGACAGCAGTGAAGCTTTCTTT	.	12	TRBJ1-1	TRBV7-2	.
CASTPGAYNEQFF	TGTGCCAGCACTCCCGGGGCCTACAATGAGCAGTTCTTC	.	13	TRBJ2-1	TRBV27	.
CASSYQGYQETQYF	TGTGCCAGCAGTTACCAGGGGTACCAAGAGACCCAGTACTTC	.	14	TRBJ2-5	TRBV6-5	.
CAGTYNSGANVLTF	TGTGCCGGCACCTATAACTCTGGGGCCAACGTCCTGACTTTC	.	14	TRBJ2-6	TRBV7-2	.
CASSLRTSGTEETQYF	TGCGCCAGCAGCTTGAGAACCTCAGGGACAGAAGAGACCCAGTACTTC	TRBD1	16	TRBJ2-5	TRBV5-1	few
CASSLGQGANEKLFF	TGTGCCAGCAGCTTAGGACAGGGAGCTAATGAAAAACTGTTTTTT	TRBD1	15	TRBJ1-4	TRBV7-2	.
CAVLPSSWTGGDEQYF	TGTGCCGTACTCCCGTCCTCCTGGACAGGCGGGGACGAGCAGTACTTC	.	16	TRBJ2-7	TRBV10-3	.
CASSPRQTYEQYF	TGTGCCAGCTCCCCCCGACAGACCTACGAGCAGTACTTC	.	13	TRBJ2-7	TRBV18	.
CSVVMWEDGYTF	TGCAGCGTTGTAATGTGGGAGGATGGCTACACCTTC	.	12	TRBJ1-2	TRBV29-1	once
CASSYEGVHSNQPQHF	TGTGCCAGCAGTTACGAGGGGGTTCATAGCAATCAGCCCCAGCATTTT	.	16	TRBJ1-5	TRBV6-7	.
CSDQTDNTEAFF	TGCAGCGACCAGACAGATAACACTGAAGCTTTCTTT	.	12	TRBJ1-1	TRBV29-1	.
CASTRQGAANEQFF	TGTGCCAGCACCCGACAGGGGGCGGCAAATGAGCAGTTCTTC	TRBD1	14	TRBJ2-1	TRBV27	.
CASSIDLAGPYNEQFF	TGTGCCAGTAGTATAGACCTAGCGGGGCCCTACAATGAGCAGTTCTTC	TRBD2	16	TRBJ2-1	TRBV19	.
CASSSTGQGNEKLFF	TGTGCCAGCAGCTCGACGGGACAGGGTAATGAAAAACTGTTTTTT	TRBD1	15	TRBJ1-4	TRBV5-6	.
CASSLDISSYEQYF	TGTGCCAGCAGCTTGGACATCTCCTCCTACGAGCAGTACTTC	.	14	TRBJ2-7	TRBV5-4	.
CAISAGLSTSYEQYF	TGTGCCATCAGTGCGGGACTATCAACTTCCTACGAGCAGTACTTC	TRBD2	15	TRBJ2-7	TRBV10-3	.
CASRWTSGFLTDTQYF	TGTGCCAGCAGGTGGACTAGCGGGTTTCTCACAGATACGCAGTATTTT	TRBD2	16	TRBJ2-3	TRBV28	.
CASSSVNTEAFF	TGTGCCAGCAGCTCCGTGAACACTGAAGCTTTCTTT	.	12	TRBJ1-1	TRBV2	.
CAWSVASGNTIYF	TGTGCCTGGAGTGTCGCGTCTGGAAACACCATATATTTT	.	13	TRBJ1-3	TRBV30	.
CASSADSNYGYTF	TGCGCCAGCAGCGCCGACAGCAACTATGGCTACACCTTC	.	13	TRBJ1-2	TRBV5-1	.
CASSQGTSGRNEQFF	TGCGCCAGCAGCCAAGGGACTAGCGGGAGAAATGAGCAGTTCTTC	TRBD2	15	TRBJ2-1	TRBV4-1	few
CASSQDPGLQPQHF	TGTGCCAGCAGCCAAGACCCTGGACTACAGCCCCAGCATTTT	.	14	TRBJ1-5	TRBV4-2	.
CASSFVGGGRGNWGCTEAFF	TGTGCCAGCAGCTTTGTAGGGGGTGGCAGGGGTAATTGGGGGTGCACTGAAGCTTTCTTT	.	20	TRBJ1-1	TRBV12-1	.
CASSLTDWPEAQYF	TGTGCCAGCAGCTTAACGGACTGGCCGGAGGCCCAGTACTTC	.	14	TRBJ2-5	TRBV7-2	.
CASRSLSEQFF	TGTGCCAGCCGGTCGTTAAGTGAGCAGTTCTTC	.	11	TRBJ2-1	TRBV6-1	.
CASSESFRGSYNSPLHF	TGTGCCAGCAGTGAATCCTTTAGGGGCTCCTATAATTCACCCCTCCACTTT	.	17	TRBJ1-6	TRBV25-1	.
CASSLGIYEQYF	TGCGCCAGCAGCTTGGGTATCTACGAGCAGTACTTC	.	12	TRBJ2-7	TRBV5-1	few
CASSPGANYNEQFF	TGTGCCAGCTCCCCTGGGGCCAACTACAATGAGCAGTTCTTC	.	14	TRBJ2-1	TRBV18	.
CASSFGDRDRQPQHF	TGTGCCAGCAGTTTCGGGGACAGGGACAGACAGCCCCAGCATTTT	TRBD1	15	TRBJ1-5	TRBV28	few
CASSFSPEGNSPLHF	TGTGCCAGCAGCTTCAGCCCGGAGGGCAACTCACCCCTCCACTTT	.	15	TRBJ1-6	TRBV4-2	.
CAISGRGEGQPQHF	TGTGCCATCAGTGGCCGGGGGGAGGGTCAGCCCCAGCATTTT	.	14	TRBJ1-5	TRBV10-3	once
CASSVELRENTGELFF	TGTGCCAGCAGCGTAGAGCTCAGGGAGAACACCGGGGAGCTGTTTTTT	.	16	TRBJ2-2	TRBV9	.
CASSRLLGREGNTIYF	TGTGCCAGCAGCCGCCTCCTCGGGCGGGAGGGAAACACCATATATTTT	.	16	TRBJ1-3	TRBV7-9	.
CASSSLAVSYNEQFF	TGTGCCAGCAGCTCCTTAGCGGTCTCCTACAATGAGCAGTTCTTC	.	15	TRBJ2-1	TRBV11-3	.
CASSRSGSSGANVLTF	TGCGCCAGCAGCCGATCGGGGAGCTCTGGGGCCAACGTCCTGACTTTC	.	16	TRBJ2-6	TRBV5-1	.
CASSATSGSTDTQYF	TGCGCCAGCAGCGCGACTAGCGGAAGCACAGATACGCAGTATTTT	TRBD2	15	TRBJ2-3	TRBV5-1	.
CASSGLPKTPEQYF	TGTGCCAGCAGTGGACTCCCAAAGACCCCCGAGCAGTACTTC	.	14	TRBJ2-7	TRBV6-5	few
CASRGGEGTEAFF	TGTGCCAGCAGGGGGGGTGAGGGCACTGAAGCTTTCTTT	.	13	TRBJ1-1	TRBV28	.
CASSQEDGRGYTDTQYF	TGCGCCAGCAGCCAAGAGGACGGGAGGGGATACACAGATACGCAGTATTTT	TRBD2	17	TRBJ2-3	TRBV4-3	few
CASRPGQGGFYGYTF	TGTGCCAGCAGACCAGGACAGGGAGGCTTCTACGGCTACACCTTC	TRBD1	15	TRBJ1-2	TRBV6-5	.
CSSSYGGCSGNTIYF	TGTTCCAGCAGTTACGGTGGCTGCTCTGGAAACACCATATATTTT	.	15	TRBJ1-3	TRBV6-6	few